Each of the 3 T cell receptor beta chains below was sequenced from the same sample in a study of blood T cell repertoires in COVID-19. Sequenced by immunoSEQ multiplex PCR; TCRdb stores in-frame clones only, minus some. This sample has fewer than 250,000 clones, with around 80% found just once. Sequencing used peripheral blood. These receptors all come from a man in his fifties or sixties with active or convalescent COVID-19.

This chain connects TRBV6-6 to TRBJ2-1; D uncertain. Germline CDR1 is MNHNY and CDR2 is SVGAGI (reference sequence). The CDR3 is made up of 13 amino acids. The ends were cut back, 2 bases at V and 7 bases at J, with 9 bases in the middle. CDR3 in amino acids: CASSYNYPNEQFF. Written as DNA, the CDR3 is TGTGCCAGCAGTTACAACTACCCAAATGAGCAGTTCTTC.

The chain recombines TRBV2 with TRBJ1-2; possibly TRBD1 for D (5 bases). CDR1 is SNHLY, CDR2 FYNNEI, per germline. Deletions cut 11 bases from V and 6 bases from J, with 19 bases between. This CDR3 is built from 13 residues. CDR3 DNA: TGTGCCGAGGCCGGGGGGAAGCGAAATGGCTACACCTTC. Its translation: CAEAGGKRNGYTF.

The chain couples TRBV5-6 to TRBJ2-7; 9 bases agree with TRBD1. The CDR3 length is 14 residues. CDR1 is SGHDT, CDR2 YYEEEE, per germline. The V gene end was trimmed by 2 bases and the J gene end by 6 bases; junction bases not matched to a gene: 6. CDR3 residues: CASSFRDRDFEQYF. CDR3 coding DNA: TGTGCCAGCAGCTTTAGGGACAGGGATTTCGAGCAGTACTTC.